Listed here are 24 T cell receptor beta chains from one sample, sequenced in a study of blood T cells in healthy people across ages. The second PCR ran about 6 to 11 cycles with a sample-barcoded 5' primer and J-beta primers. TCRdb used MiXCR to reprocess the 5' RACE reads, holding one entry per CDR3 protein. This sample has roughly 800,000 distinct CDR3 sequences; roughly 64% occur once, and the top ten carry about 20%. Material: blood. These receptors all stem from a man under 40 in good health.

The J gene is TRBJ1-2, the V gene TRBV20-1; TRBD1 might be the D (6 bases). Germline V lookup: CDR1 DFQATT, CDR2 SNEGSKA (reference sequence). V lost 3 bases to trimming and J lost 3 bases, with 11 bases between them. The CDR3 is made up of 13 amino acids. The CDR3 sequence: CSASSGGHYGYTF. The CDR3, as DNA: TGCAGTGCTAGTTCCGGGGGCCACTATGGCTACACCTTC.

V and J are TRBV7-9 and TRBJ2-2, with TRBD1 as a possible D gene (6 bases). The CDR3 loop spans 17 amino acids. CDR1 is SEHNR and CDR2 is FQNEAQ in the germline V gene (reference sequence). The V end lost 5 bases, the J end lost 0 bases, and 16 bases lay between the germline ends. The CDR3 here is CASSRPGQTTNTGELFF. In nucleotides, the CDR3 is TGTGCCAGCAGCCGCCCCGGACAGACGACGAACACCGGGGAGCTGTTTTTT.

Regarding this clonotype: A read error is possible here, since a much larger clone lies one base away. The rearrangement joins TRBV7-9 to TRBJ2-3; 11 nucleotides align to TRBD2. CDR1 and CDR2 (germline): SEHNR, FQNEAQ (reference sequence). V shed 1 base, J shed 4 bases, and the junction held 7 bases outside the gene matches. This CDR3 spans 17 amino acids. CDR3 sequence: CASSLGRLAGPADTQYF. The CDR3 DNA is TGTGCCAGCAGCTTAGGGCGACTAGCGGGGCCCGCAGATACGCAGTATTTT.

V and J are TRBV7-8 and TRBJ2-5, with a tentative D call TRBD2 (7 bases). Germline CDR1 SGHVS, CDR2 FQNEAQ. Trimming cost V 2 bases and J 4 bases, with 14 bases left between them. CDR3 size: 15 residues. CDR3 amino acids: CASSLSRGGVETQYF. CDR3 nucleotides: TGTGCCAGCAGCTTATCCAGGGGAGGGGTAGAGACCCAGTACTTC.

A remark on this clonotype: At one end, the junction sequence differs from germline, possibly due to a read error. The chain carries TRBV9 and TRBJ2-7; D remains unclear. The CDR3 runs 15 residues. Germline V gene sequence: CDR1 SGDLS, CDR2 YYNGEE. The CDR3 reads CASSPLSESSYELYF. The CDR3, as DNA: TGTGCCAGCAGCCCCCTTAGTGAGAGCTCCTACGAGCTGTACTTC.

The CDR3 DNA follows: TGCAGCGTTTCAGGGGTGGGATTTGAGCAGTTCTTC. Protein sequence: CSVSGVGFEQFF. The V call is TRBV29-1, the J call TRBJ2-1, with D tentatively TRBD1 (6 bases). This CDR3 comprises 12 residues. The V gene lost 5 bases and the J gene lost 9 bases, with 14 bases spanning the gap. Germline CDR1 is SQVTM and CDR2 is ANQGSEA.

This clonotype turned up a few times. The J gene is TRBJ1-2, the V gene TRBV4-1, with D hard to call. The CDR3 is 13 amino acids. Trimming took 3 bases from V and 3 from J, leaving 8 bases between them. Germline V CDR1 and CDR2: MGHRA, YSYEKL. The CDR3, as DNA: TGCGCCAGCAGCCAGGAGGCCTACTATGGCTACACCTTC. Translation gives CASSQEAYYGYTF.

The CDR3 coding sequence is TGTGCCAGCAGTCCACAGGTTTACAATGAGCAGTTCTTC. Its protein is CASSPQVYNEQFF. This chain uses TRBV28 with TRBJ2-1, with D possibly being TRBD1 (5 bases). This CDR3 is 13 amino acids long. The germline V and J ends were trimmed by 5 bases and 4 bases, with 9 bases remaining between them. Per the germline V gene, CDR1 is MDHEN and CDR2 is SYDVKM.

The J gene is TRBJ2-5, the V gene TRBV5-1; D possibly matches TRBD1 or TRBD2 (6 bases each). CDR3 size: 13 residues. Per the germline V gene, CDR1 is SGHRS and CDR2 is YFSETQ. Trimming removed 8 bases at V and 1 base at J, with 12 bases between. CDR3 nucleotide sequence: TGCGCCAGTTACGGGGGCTTCCAAGAGACCCAGTACTTC. This sequence encodes CASYGGFQETQYF.

The CDR3 loop is CASSLEGRVGQPQHF. In nucleotides, the CDR3 is TGCGCCAGCAGCTTGGAGGGCAGGGTTGGACAGCCCCAGCATTTT. V gene TRBV5-1 combines with J gene TRBJ1-5, with D perhaps matching TRBD1 (5 bases). V was pared by 0 bases and J by 7 bases, with 14 bases between. The CDR3 totals 15 residues. Germline V gives CDR1 SGHRS, CDR2 YFSETQ.

This rearrangement joins TRBV29-1 to TRBJ2-3; a possible D gene is TRBD1 (5 bases). Trimming cost V 6 bases and J 3 bases, with 16 bases left between them. The CDR3 length is 14 residues. Germline CDR1 is SQVTM and CDR2 is ANQGSEA. CDR3 in DNA: TGCAGCGTATCCAGGGATGTCCGAACAGATACGCAGTATTTT. It specifies CSVSRDVRTDTQYF.

The genes are TRBV2 and TRBJ2-3; D unclear. Germline CDR1 is SNHLY and CDR2 is FYNNEI. This CDR3 comprises 14 residues. Trimming cost V 5 bases and J 2 bases, with 11 bases left between them. CDR3 nucleotide sequence: TGTGCCAGCAGTCCTAGACCGATCACAGATACGCAGTATTTT. This translates into CASSPRPITDTQYF.

The chain combines TRBV6-2 or TRBV6-3 with TRBJ1-2; 7 nucleotides line up with TRBD1. CDR1 and CDR2 (germline): MNHEY, SVGEGT. With 6 bases clipped from V and 4 bases from J, the junction kept 11 bases outside the gene matches. This CDR3 is built from 15 residues. The CDR3: CASRLGQDGFYGYTF. In nucleotides, the CDR3 is TGTGCCAGCAGACTTGGACAGGACGGTTTCTATGGCTACACCTTC.

This rearrangement joins TRBV29-1 to TRBJ2-1; TRBD1 matches 11 bases. Trimming took 2 bases from V and 6 from J; bases not matched to a gene: 3. CDR1 is SQVTM, CDR2 ANQGSEA, per germline. The CDR3 contains 14 residues. CDR3 nucleotides: TGCAGCGTTGAATCGGGGACAGGGGGCAATGAGCAGTTCTTC. The encoded protein is CSVESGTGGNEQFF.

This rearrangement joins TRBV5-1 to TRBJ1-4, with 7 nucleotides matching TRBD1. Germline V CDR1 and CDR2: SGHRS, YFSETQ. The CDR3 is 15 amino acids. V shed 2 bases, J shed 7 bases, and the junction held 8 bases outside the gene matches. The DNA of the CDR3 is TGCGCCAGCAGCTTATCGTCAGGGGGACGTGAAAAACTGTTTTTT. The encoded protein is CASSLSSGGREKLFF.

The chain employs TRBV5-1 and TRBJ2-5, with D uncertain. This CDR3 has 12 residues. Germline values: CDR1 SGHRS, CDR2 YFSETQ. V gave up 1 base and J gave up 4 bases, with 5 bases separating them. The CDR3 sequence: CASSLFRETQYF. Here the CDR3 DNA reads TGCGCCAGCAGCTTGTTTCGAGAGACCCAGTACTTC.

The chain links TRBV5-1 to TRBJ2-3; 8 positions agree with TRBD2. Germline assignment: CDR1 SGHRS and CDR2 YFSETQ. Trimming removed 4 bases from V and 4 bases from J; junction bases left unmatched: 8. The CDR3 loop spans 15 amino acids. CDR3 bases: TGCGCCAGCAGCCTCAAAGCGGGAGTCGCAGATACGCAGTATTTT. Translation gives CASSLKAGVADTQYF. The variable domain in full, completed from reference TRBV5-1 and TRBJ2-3, reads KAGVTQTPRYLIKTRGQQVTLSCSPISGHRSVSWYQQTPGQGLQFLFEYFSETQRNKGNFPGRFSGRQFSNSRSEMNVSTLELGDSALYLCASSLKAGVADTQYFGPGTRLTVL.

Comment on this clonotype: Being one base from a much bigger clone, this may be a read error. The V and J genes are TRBV12-3 or TRBV12-4 and TRBJ2-5; D may match TRBD1 or TRBD2 (5 bases each). V was trimmed by 6 bases and J by 11 bases, leaving 13 bases between them. The CDR3 extends over 11 amino acids. The CDR3 bases are TGTGCCAGCAGGTCCCTTGAGGGGCAGTACTTC. This gives the protein CASRSLEGQYF.

The chain couples TRBV7-2 to TRBJ2-7, with a possible D match to TRBD1 (5 bases). The CDR3 extends over 16 amino acids. Trimming shortened V by 4 bases and J by 7 bases, and 23 bases separated the two germline ends. From germline, CDR1 is SGHTA and CDR2 FQGNSA. The DNA of the CDR3 is TGTGCCAGCAGCTCCGTCGGGTTCCAGGGCTTACGGGAGCAGTACTTC. Translation gives CASSSVGFQGLREQYF.

The genes are TRBV6-6 and TRBJ1-2; unclear D gene. This CDR3 is built from 12 residues. Germline-derived CDR1 and CDR2 are MNHNY and SVGAGI (reference sequence). V shed 7 bases and J shed 8 bases, with 14 bases lying between them. The CDR3 is CASTKDGQGYTF. CDR3 DNA: TGTGCCAGCACCAAGGACGGGCAAGGCTACACCTTC.

The rearrangement uses TRBV20-1 and TRBJ2-1; D possibly corresponds to TRBD1 (6 bases). Germline V lookup: CDR1 DFQATT, CDR2 SNEGSKA (reference sequence). The CDR3 spans 14 residues. Trimming left V 1 base short and J 8 bases short, with 15 bases between. CDR3 sequence (DNA): TGCAGTGCTAGAGCCCTAATAAAGGGGGATGAGCAGTTCTTC. Translation: CSARALIKGDEQFF.

The chain is built from TRBV9 and TRBJ2-7; perhaps TRBD1 as D (7 bases). CDR1 and CDR2 (germline): SGDLS, YYNGEE. The germline V and J ends were trimmed by 4 bases and 0 bases, with 17 bases remaining between them. The CDR3 is 16 residues long. CDR3 sequence (DNA): TGTGCCAGCAGCCGAAGCCAGCAGGGGGGCTCCTACGAGCAGTACTTC. Translating it yields CASSRSQQGGSYEQYF.

The CDR3: CASSQVAGGFPDSPLHF. The CDR3 coding sequence is TGCGCCAGCAGCCAAGTGGCAGGGGGATTCCCCGATTCACCCCTCCACTTT. J is TRBJ1-6 and V is TRBV4-1; TRBD1 matches 7 bases. CDR3 size: 17 residues. CDR1 is MGHRA, CDR2 YSYEKL, per germline. J lost 8 bases, V lost 1 base, and 11 bases had no gene match.

V gene TRBV28 combines with J gene TRBJ2-4, with 15 bases lining up with TRBD2. The CDR3 covers 15 residues. V shed 11 bases, J shed 8 bases, and the junction held 10 bases outside the gene matches. From germline, CDR1 is MDHEN and CDR2 SYDVKM. In nucleotides, the CDR3 is TGTGCCTCAAGGGGGACTAGCGGGAGGACAGACATTCAGTACTTC. Amino acid sequence: CASRGTSGRTDIQYF.